The T cell receptor beta chain under discussion was sequenced for a study of CD8 T cells in ankylosing spondylitis. TCRdb re-called the 5' RACE reads through MiXCR, storing one row per CDR3 protein. This sample has roughly 150,000 distinct CDR3 sequences, with approximately 32% found just once. Of note for this clonotype: Its antigen remains unknown.

The CDR3 totals 14 residues. The trim removed 2 bases at V and 7 bases at J, leaving 5 bases unmatched. Germline assignment: CDR1 DFQATT and CDR2 SNEGSKA (reference sequence). The study, taken as a whole, reports: Peripheral blood samples showed relatively rare disease-linked clones, and these clones were CD8+.

The material sequenced was synovial fluid, either unsorted or a sorted T cell fraction (not recorded which). The clonotype was recovered from a male donor with ankylosing spondylitis. The genes are TRBV20-1 and TRBJ1-5; TRBD1 agrees at 10 bases. CDR3 region: CSARQTGGSQPQHF. CDR3 sequence (DNA): TGCAGTGCTAGACAGACAGGGGGCAGCCAGCCCCAGCATTTT.